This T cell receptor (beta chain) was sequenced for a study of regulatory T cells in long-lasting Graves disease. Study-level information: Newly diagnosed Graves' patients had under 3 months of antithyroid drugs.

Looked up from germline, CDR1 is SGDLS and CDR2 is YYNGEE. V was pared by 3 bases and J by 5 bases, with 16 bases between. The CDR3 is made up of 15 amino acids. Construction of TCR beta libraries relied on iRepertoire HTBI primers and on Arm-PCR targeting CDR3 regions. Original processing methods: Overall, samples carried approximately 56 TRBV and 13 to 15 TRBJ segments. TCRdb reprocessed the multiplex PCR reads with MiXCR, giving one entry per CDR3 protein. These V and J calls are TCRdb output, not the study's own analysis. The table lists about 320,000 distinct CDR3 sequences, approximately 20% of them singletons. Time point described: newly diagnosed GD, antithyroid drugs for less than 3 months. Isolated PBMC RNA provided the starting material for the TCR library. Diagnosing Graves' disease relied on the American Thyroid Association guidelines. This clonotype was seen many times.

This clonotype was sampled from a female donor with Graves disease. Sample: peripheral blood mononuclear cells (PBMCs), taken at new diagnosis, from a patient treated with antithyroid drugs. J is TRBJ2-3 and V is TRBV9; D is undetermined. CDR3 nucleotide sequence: TGTGCCAGCAGCGGTCCTTTAGTTATGGGAGATACGCAGTATTTT. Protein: CASSGPLVMGDTQYF.